These 18 T cell receptor beta chains were sequenced from one sample in a study of shared clonotypes between healthy human individuals. Generated by immunoSEQ multiplex PCR, the TCRdb table keeps only in-frame clones and is missing some. The sample shows roughly 2,000,000 clones, approximately 92% of them seen only once. Naivety among CD8 cells was defined by CD45RO negativity and positive CCR7 selection, thereby excluding terminally differentiated effector memory CD45RA+ cells. Material for sequencing was naive CD8+ T cells from PBMCs. The receptor source for this set is a man younger than 35 in good health. Some clones in this sample may be carry-over from other donors' samples.

The chain carries TRBV7-9 and TRBJ2-5; D possibly uses TRBD1 or TRBD2 (5 bases each). Germline V lookup: CDR1 SEHNR, CDR2 FQNEAQ (reference sequence). This CDR3 spans 15 amino acids. Trimming took 1 base from V and 5 from J, leaving 14 bases between them. The CDR3 sequence: CASSLGWGFRETQYF. CDR3 DNA: TGTGCCAGCAGCTTAGGGTGGGGGTTCCGGGAGACCCAGTACTTC. Variable domain in full (rest from reference TRBV7-9 and TRBJ2-5): DTGVSQNPRHKITKRGQNVTFRCDPISEHNRLYWYRQTLGQGPEFLTYFQNEAQLEKSRLLSDRFSAERPKGSFSTLEIQRTEQGDSAMYLCASSLGWGFRETQYFGPGTRLLVL.

This clone occurred once. The chain recombines TRBV28 with TRBJ2-7; 10 nucleotides agree with TRBD1. The CDR3 loop spans 14 amino acids. Germline assignment: CDR1 MDHEN and CDR2 SYDVKM. V dropped 1 base and J dropped 6; count of bases not matched to a gene: 3. CDR3 loop: CASSLLGTGAEQYF. The CDR3, as DNA: TGTGCCAGCAGTTTATTGGGGACAGGGGCCGAGCAGTACTTC.

Turning to this clone: A junction end diverges from the germline sequence, so it may reflect a read error. The rearrangement links TRBV29-1 to TRBJ2-5; the match to TRBD1 covers 7 bases. The CDR3 totals 11 residues. Germline-derived CDR1 and CDR2 are SQVTM and ANQGSEA. The CDR3 loop is CSVEDQGQLDF. In nucleotides, the CDR3 is TGCAGCGTTGAAGATCAGGGACAGTTGGACTTC.

The chain carries TRBV27 and TRBJ2-7, with 8 bases that match TRBD1. CDR3 length: 15 amino acids. The germline V gene has CDR1 MNHEY and CDR2 SMNVEV (reference sequence). V gave up 5 bases and J gave up 3 bases; unmatched junction bases: 9. The DNA for the CDR3 is TGTGCCAGCAGTATAACCGGGACAGGCTTCTACGAGCAGTACTTC. This codes for CASSITGTGFYEQYF.

The chain combines TRBV30 with TRBJ2-1; TRBD2 is a possible D gene (7 bases). The CDR3 totals 11 residues. V shed 1 base and J shed 15 bases, with 13 bases lying between them. Germline lookup yields CDR1 GTSNPN and CDR2 SVGIG (reference sequence). As DNA, the CDR3 is TGTGCCTGGAGTGAGGGGGGGGCTATGTTCTTC. As protein: CAWSEGGAMFF. The full variable domain, rest sourced from reference TRBV30 and TRBJ2-1, is SQTIHQWPATLVQPVGSPLSLECTVEGTSNPNLYWYRQAAGRGLQLLFYSVGIGQISSEVPQNLSASRPQDRQFILSSKKLLLSDSGFYLCAWSEGGAMFFGPGTRLTVL.

The rearrangement joins TRBV13 to TRBJ2-7, with D hard to call. The germline V and J ends were trimmed by 7 bases and 4 bases, with 17 bases remaining between them. The germline CDR1 and CDR2 sequences are PRHDT and FYEKMQ (reference sequence). The CDR3 is 14 amino acids. The CDR3 DNA reads TGTGCCAGCATCCCCTTAGACCGGCGATACGAGCAGTACTTC. Its translation: CASIPLDRRYEQYF.

The chain combines TRBV25-1 with TRBJ2-7; the D gene is possibly TRBD2 (6 bases). The CDR3 consists of 17 residues. Germline V CDR1 and CDR2: MGHDK, SYGVNS. The V and J ends lost 5 bases and 3 bases respectively, with 23 bases between them. CDR3 bases: TGTGCCAGCAGTCAAAATGGGGCTAAGGAGGGTATCTACGAGCAGTACTTC. Translated: CASSQNGAKEGIYEQYF.

The chain has TRBV5-6 and TRBJ2-7, with TRBD1 matching 7 bases. Germline assignment: CDR1 SGHDT and CDR2 YYEEEE. V gave up 5 bases and J gave up 0 bases; unmatched junction bases: 5. There are 14 residues in the CDR3. CDR3 sequence (DNA): TGTGCCAGCAGGCAGACAGGGACCTCCTACGAGCAGTACTTC. This codes for CASRQTGTSYEQYF.

This sequence joins TRBV27 and TRBJ2-7, with 9 bases lining up with TRBD2. The ends lost 7 bases at V and 3 bases at J; junction bases unmatched: 10. The CDR3 is 15 amino acids. CDR1 and CDR2 from the germline V gene are MNHEY and SMNVEV (reference sequence). The chain's CDR3 is CASTQRLAAHYEQYF. CDR3 DNA sequence: TGTGCCAGCACCCAGCGACTAGCGGCTCACTACGAGCAGTACTTC.

The chain links TRBV5-6 to TRBJ1-2, with 12 nucleotides matching TRBD1. Germline values: CDR1 SGHDT, CDR2 YYEEEE. After removal of 4 bases from V and 3 bases from J, the junction contained 7 bases not matched to a gene. This CDR3 has 16 residues. CDR3 DNA sequence: TGTGCCAGCAGCGCCGGGACAGGGGGCGCCTACTATGGCTACACCTTC. It is translated as CASSAGTGGAYYGYTF.

The chain links TRBV14 to TRBJ2-7, with D possibly TRBD1 on 6 matching bases. Germline V gene sequence: CDR1 SGHDN, CDR2 FVKESK. V lost 4 bases and J lost 2, with 9 bases in between. The length of the CDR3 is 13 residues. The CDR3 DNA reads TGTGCCAGCAGCCGGGACATAGCCTACGAGCAGTACTTC. Amino acid sequence: CASSRDIAYEQYF.

This sequence joins TRBV25-1 and TRBJ2-5; no firm D call. Per germline, CDR1 MGHDK and CDR2 SYGVNS. The CDR3 is 13 residues long. With 2 bases removed from V and 5 bases from J, the gap between germline ends came to 9 bases. This CDR3 reads CASSEGSRETQYF. The CDR3 DNA reads TGTGCCAGCAGTGAAGGGTCGAGGGAGACCCAGTACTTC.

The chain couples TRBV28 to TRBJ2-1; 8 bases fit TRBD2. The trim removed 3 bases at V and 0 bases at J, leaving 13 bases unmatched. CDR1 and CDR2 (germline): MDHEN, SYDVKM. This CDR3 spans 19 amino acids. The CDR3 loop reads CASSFISLAGRSSYNEQFF. The CDR3 DNA is TGTGCCAGCAGTTTTATATCTCTAGCGGGCAGGAGCTCCTACAATGAGCAGTTCTTC.

The chain combines TRBV28 with TRBJ2-5; 8 bases fit TRBD2. This CDR3 has 16 amino acids. Germline V gene sequence: CDR1 MDHEN, CDR2 SYDVKM. The junction had 10 bases not matched to a gene; V was cut back by 2 bases and J by 5 bases. The CDR3 DNA reads as TGTGCCAGCAGTTTAGGGCGCGGGAGGAATCGGGAGACCCAGTACTTC. Amino acid sequence: CASSLGRGRNRETQYF.

J is TRBJ2-5 and V is TRBV4-2; tentatively, D is TRBD1 (5 bases). V shed 0 bases and J shed 10 bases, with 21 bases lying between them. This CDR3 is built from 16 residues. In germline, CDR1 is LGHNA, CDR2 YNFKEQ. This chain's CDR3 is CASSQEGPYMSAIQYF. The CDR3 coding sequence is TGTGCCAGCAGCCAAGAGGGGCCCTACATGAGCGCAATCCAGTACTTC.

V and J are TRBV30 and TRBJ2-4, with 13 bases fitting TRBD2. Germline CDR1 and CDR2: GTSNPN and SVGIG (reference sequence). The CDR3 runs 16 residues. With 1 base clipped from V and 6 bases from J, the junction kept 6 bases outside the gene matches. The CDR3 nucleotides read TGTGCCTGGAGTGGAGGACTAGCGGGAGAGGGAAACATTCAGTACTTC. It specifies CAWSGGLAGEGNIQYF.

This chain joins TRBV10-3 and TRBJ1-3, with D perhaps TRBD1 (5 bases). Germline CDR1 is ENHRY and CDR2 is SYGVKD. The ends were cut back, 10 bases at V and 2 bases at J, with 12 bases in the middle. The CDR3 is made up of 13 amino acids. CDR3 sequence (DNA): TGTGCCACCTTTGGAGGGGCTGGAAACACCATATATTTT. Translated, it gives CATFGGAGNTIYF.

The rearrangement uses TRBV25-1 and TRBJ1-1; no reliable D call. The CDR3 has 15 amino acids. Germline V CDR1 and CDR2: MGHDK, SYGVNS. The V end lost 1 base, the J end lost 1 base, and 10 bases lay between the germline ends. The CDR3 reads CASSEWGLPNTEAFF. CDR3 sequence (DNA): TGTGCCAGCAGTGAATGGGGTCTACCGAACACTGAAGCTTTCTTT.